Listed below are T cell receptor beta chains from one sample, sequenced in a study of CD8+ T cells in alopecia areata. Method: immunoSEQ multiplex PCR; TCRdb's copy keeps in-frame clones and lacks some. The repertoire holds roughly 200,000 clones, with almost 65% as singletons. Sequences were derived from CD4+ T cells sorted from blood, sampled at week 0. The source of these receptors is a human donor with alopecia areata. The CDR3 runs from the conserved cysteine through the conserved F or W. Fields, in order: clone size, J gene, V gene, D gene, CDR3 protein, CDR3 DNA. The D gene is left open where the match is weak. Not all rows give a size; the values are once, few, many and, for expanded clones, a class.

once TRBJ1-1 TRBV12-5 . CASGRGPNTEAFF TGTGCTAGTGGACGGGGACCGAACACTGAAGCTTTCTTT
. TRBJ2-6 TRBV27 . CASSPRQTSGANVLTF TGTGCCAGCAGTCCCAGACAGACCTCTGGGGCCAACGTCCTGACTTTC
. TRBJ2-7 TRBV18 TRBD1 CASSEDRATYEQYF TGTGCCAGCTCAGAGGACAGGGCTACCTACGAGCAGTACTTC
few TRBJ2-1 TRBV23-1 TRBD1 CASSHYPKRYRGNNEQFF TGCGCCAGCAGTCATTATCCGAAACGTTACAGGGGGAACAATGAGCAGTTCTTC
. TRBJ1-3 TRBV7-6 . CASSSTVGGSGNTIYF TGTGCCAGCAGCTCGACCGTTGGCGGCTCTGGAAACACCATATATTTT
. TRBJ1-2 TRBV5-6 TRBD1 CASSLRTGGYGYTF TGTGCCAGCAGCTTGAGGACAGGGGGCTATGGCTACACCTTC
. TRBJ1-5 TRBV6-5 . CASSPWGGNQPQHF TGTGCCAGCAGCCCCTGGGGGGGCAATCAGCCCCAGCATTTT
. TRBJ2-5 TRBV29-1 TRBD2 CSGRGTHQETQYF TGCAGCGGGCGGGGGACCCATCAAGAGACCCAGTACTTC
once TRBJ2-7 TRBV5-1 . CASSADIQVYEQYF TGCGCCAGCAGCGCGGACATCCAGGTCTACGAGCAGTACTTC
. TRBJ2-3 TRBV9 TRBD2 CASSVIAGGTDTQYF TGTGCCAGCAGCGTGATAGCGGGGGGCACAGATACGCAGTATTTT
. TRBJ1-2 TRBV29-1 . CSVDGGVGYTF TGCAGCGTTGATGGAGGGGTGGGCTACACCTTC
. TRBJ2-5 TRBV5-6 TRBD2 CASSAGLPLGTQYF TGTGCCAGCAGCGCGGGACTACCTTTGGGGACCCAGTACTTC
. TRBJ2-7 TRBV18 . CASSPLTGRTYEQYF TGTGCCAGCTCACCACTGACGGGGAGAACCTACGAGCAGTACTTC
. TRBJ1-5 TRBV2 . CASREGNQPQHF TGTGCCAGCAGAGAAGGCAATCAGCCCCAGCATTTT
. TRBJ1-2 TRBV29-1 . CSPVPYGYTF TGCAGCCCCGTCCCCTATGGCTACACCTTC
. TRBJ2-1 TRBV11-2 . CASSLAELNEQFF TGTGCCAGCAGCTTAGCTGAGCTCAATGAGCAGTTCTTC
. TRBJ1-2 TRBV18 . CASSPLSDPTLYGYTF TGTGCCAGCTCACCACTGAGTGACCCAACACTCTATGGCTACACCTTC
. TRBJ1-1 TRBV18 . CASSPLSAEAFF TGTGCCAGCTCACCCCTTAGCGCTGAAGCTTTCTTT
. TRBJ2-1 TRBV28 TRBD2 CASRTAGTSYEQFF TGTGCCAGCAGGACGGCTGGGACTAGCTATGAGCAGTTCTTC
few TRBJ2-1 TRBV9 . CASSPRGQYNEQFF TGTGCCAGCAGCCCCAGAGGACAGTACAATGAGCAGTTCTTC
. TRBJ2-3 TRBV19 . CASSAPGGLADTQYF TGTGCCAGTAGTGCCCCAGGGGGGCTAGCAGATACGCAGTATTTT
. TRBJ2-5 TRBV10-2 . CATRGGLAETQYF TGCGCCACCAGGGGGGGGCTAGCGGAGACCCAGTACTTC
. TRBJ1-2 TRBV18 . CASSPRTSDGYTF TGTGCCAGCTCACCACGGACGTCGGATGGCTACACCTTC
. TRBJ2-7 TRBV29-1 TRBD1 CSVTGQGVAEQYF TGCAGCGTGACGGGACAGGGCGTAGCCGAGCAGTACTTC
once TRBJ2-7 TRBV27 . CASSLWPPGRGPSYEQYF TGTGCCAGCAGTTTATGGCCTCCAGGCAGGGGTCCCTCCTACGAGCAGTACTTC
. TRBJ1-1 TRBV4-3 . CASSQVRGGGTEAFF TGCGCCAGCAGCCAAGTTAGGGGCGGGGGCACTGAAGCTTTCTTT
. TRBJ2-3 TRBV29-1 . CSVLPYWGQTDTQYF TGCAGCGTCCTACCCTATTGGGGGCAGACAGATACGCAGTATTTT
few TRBJ2-5 TRBV6-5 . CASSPFGGQETQYF TGTGCCAGCAGTCCTTTCGGGGGCCAAGAGACCCAGTACTTC
. TRBJ1-1 TRBV25-1 . CASSALGGNTEAFF TGTGCCAGCAGTGCCCTCGGAGGGAACACTGAAGCTTTCTTT
. TRBJ2-1 TRBV5-6 TRBD1 CASGLTAGQANNEQFF TGTGCCAGCGGCCTAACGGCGGGACAGGCGAACAATGAGCAGTTCTTC
. TRBJ2-2 TRBV20-1 . CSANQGRELFF TGCAGTGCTAACCAGGGGCGGGAGCTGTTTTTT
. TRBJ2-7 TRBV5-1 . CASSLSSGDQYF TGCGCCAGCAGCCTGAGCTCAGGAGACCAGTACTTC
. TRBJ2-1 TRBV5-4 TRBD1 CASSRDSKGDNEQFF TGTGCCAGCAGCCGGGACAGCAAGGGGGATAATGAGCAGTTCTTC